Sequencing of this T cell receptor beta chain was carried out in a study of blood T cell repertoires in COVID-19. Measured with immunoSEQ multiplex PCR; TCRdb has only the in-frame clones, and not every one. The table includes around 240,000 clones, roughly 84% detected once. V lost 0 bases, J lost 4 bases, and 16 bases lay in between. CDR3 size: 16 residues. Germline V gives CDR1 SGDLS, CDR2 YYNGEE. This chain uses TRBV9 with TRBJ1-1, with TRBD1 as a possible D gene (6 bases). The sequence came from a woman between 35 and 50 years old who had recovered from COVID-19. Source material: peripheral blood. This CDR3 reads CASSVDGVARGTEAFF. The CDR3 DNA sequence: TGTGCCAGCAGCGTAGATGGGGTGGCCAGGGGCACTGAAGCTTTCTTT.